This TCR beta chain stems from a study of response to subunit inactivated influenza vaccine. Overall study results and limits: It was the authors' suggestion that each seasonal influenza vaccination recruits few new T cells.

Each CDR3 protein is one row after TCRdb ran MiXCR on the RT-PCR reads. The sample contains about 500,000 distinct CDR3 sequences, 10% to 15% of which appear only once. CDR3 length equals 13 residues. Between the trimmed V and J ends, which lost 1 base and 10 bases, there was a span of 12 bases. CDR1 and CDR2 (germline): SGHKS, YYEKEE (reference sequence). A few counts support this clonotype. Antigen specificity is unknown. The receptor was isolated from a man aged 45 to 65 who received an inactivated influenza vaccine. The material was PBMCs from blood, obtained roughly 47 days after vaccination. The chain employs TRBV5-5 and TRBJ2-1; D might be TRBD2 (6 bases). The CDR3 bases are TGTGCCAGCAGCTTGTTTGCAGGAGGGGAGCAGTTCTTC. Translation gives CASSLFAGGEQFF.